This is a list of T cell receptor beta chains from one sample in a study of shared clonotypes between healthy human individuals. This table comes from immunoSEQ multiplex PCR, and its TCRdb copy is limited to in-frame clones, with some not included. The sample lists about 600,000 clones, about 95% occurring once. The sequencing input was naive CD8+ T cells sorted from blood. Receptors were obtained from a woman aged 25 to 39 in good health. Each CDR3 is given with its conserved first and last residue. The order of the fields is CDR3 length, J gene, clone size, D gene, V gene, CDR3 DNA, CDR3 protein. The D gene is left open where the match is weak. Clone size, where shown, is once, few, many, or a class for clones that have expanded.

>12|TRBJ2-1|-|-|TRBV5-8
TGTGCCAGCAGCCTAGGGGGAAATGAGCAGTTCTTC
CASSLGGNEQFF
>13|TRBJ2-7|-|-|TRBV28
TGTGCCAGCAGTTTGGGCAGGGAGTCCGAGCAGTACTTC
CASSLGRESEQYF
>10|TRBJ2-3|-|-|TRBV27
TGTGCCAGCAACGCAGATACGCAGTATTTT
CASNADTQYF
>18|TRBJ2-3|-|-|TRBV19
TGTGCCAGTAGTATAAAACGGGACCATCTCCTCAGCACAGATACGCAGTATTTT
CASSIKRDHLLSTDTQYF
>15|TRBJ1-2|-|-|TRBV6-4
TGTGCCAGCGCAAATGGGGTGGGGGATAACTATGGCTACACCTTC
CASANGVGDNYGYTF
>15|TRBJ1-5|-|-|TRBV11-2
TGTGCCAGCAGCTTCGGGGGGTCAGGCAATCAGCCCCAGCATTTT
CASSFGGSGNQPQHF
>14|TRBJ2-7|-|TRBD1|TRBV27
TGTGCCAGCAGTTTGGGGACAGCAACCTACGAGCAGTACTTC
CASSLGTATYEQYF
>12|TRBJ2-7|-|-|TRBV7-9
TGTGCCAGCAGCTTAATTTCCTACGAGCAGTACTTC
CASSLISYEQYF
>13|TRBJ1-1|-|-|TRBV10-3
TGTGCCATCAGTGACTTAGGGAACACTGAAGCTTTCTTT
CAISDLGNTEAFF
>15|TRBJ2-7|once|TRBD2|TRBV6-5
TGTGCCAGCAGTTCTGGGCGGGAGGGCCCCTACGAGCAGTACTTC
CASSSGREGPYEQYF
>14|TRBJ1-4|-|TRBD1|TRBV6-5
TGTGCCAGCAGAGGGACAGACGGAGATGAAAAACTGTTTTTT
CASRGTDGDEKLFF
>13|TRBJ1-1|few|-|TRBV7-9
TGTGCCAGCGCAAATCCCGAGAGCACTGAAGCTTTCTTT
CASANPESTEAFF
>15|TRBJ2-2|-|-|TRBV9
TGTGCCAGCAGCGTAGAGACCACGAACACCGGGGAGCTGTTTTTT
CASSVETTNTGELFF
>16|TRBJ2-3|-|TRBD2|TRBV28
TGTGCCAGCAGTTCGGCTAGCGGGGAGGGGACGGATACGCAGTATTTT
CASSSASGEGTDTQYF
>15|TRBJ1-3|once|-|TRBV9
TGTGCCAGCAGCACATACAGGGAGCCTGGAAACACCATATATTTT
CASSTYREPGNTIYF
>11|TRBJ2-4|-|-|TRBV29-1
TGCAGCGTTGTGCATCAGGGCATTCAGTACTTC
CSVVHQGIQYF
>12|TRBJ2-7|-|-|TRBV11-2
TGTGCCAGCAGCTTAGCTGGGGACGAGCAGTACTTC
CASSLAGDEQYF
>16|TRBJ2-5|-|TRBD1|TRBV27
TGTGCCAGCAGTTTATCGGCAGGGGGCGATCTGAAGACCCAGTACTTC
CASSLSAGGDLKTQYF
>16|TRBJ2-5|-|TRBD1|TRBV5-1
TGCGCCAGCAGCGACCGACAGGGGATGAAAGGAGAGACCCAGTACTTC
CASSDRQGMKGETQYF
>12|TRBJ1-2|few|-|TRBV19
TGTGCCAGCACCCAGGGTTTCTATGGCTACACCTTC
CASTQGFYGYTF
>11|TRBJ2-1|-|-|TRBV19
TGTGCCAGTAGCCACTACAATGAGCAGTTCTTC
CASSHYNEQFF
>17|TRBJ2-1|-|-|TRBV9
TGTGCCAGCAGCGTAGTCCCCAGACCACCTGGCTACAATGAGCAGTTCTTC
CASSVVPRPPGYNEQFF
>16|TRBJ2-1|-|-|TRBV12-5
TGTGCTAGTGGTCAACCCGAGGGGACGGAAAACAATGAGCAGTTCTTC
CASGQPEGTENNEQFF
>16|TRBJ2-7|-|TRBD1|TRBV27
TGTGCCAGCAGTCCTGTACAGGGGGTTCCCTCCTACGAGCAGTACTTC
CASSPVQGVPSYEQYF